The rows below give T cell receptor beta chains drawn from one sample of a study of cytomegalovirus exposure and HLA in healthy donors. Produced via immunoSEQ multiplex PCR; TCRdb's table is partial and in-frame only. There are about 110,000 clones in the sample; 70% occur only once, and about a tenth lies in the top ten. Sequencing input: PBMCs. The receptors were gathered from a man aged 35 to 55 in good health and CMV-seropositive. Each CDR3 is given with its conserved first and last residue. The D gene is left open where the match is weak. The size entry is marked missing in some rows and otherwise reads once, few, many or a size class.

cdr3_aa cdr3_nt j_call d_call clone_size v_call
CASGLVLSYRGYHTDTQYF TGTGCTAGTGGTTTGGTACTCTCCTACAGGGGATACCACACAGATACGCAGTATTTT TRBJ2-3 TRBD1 few TRBV12-5
CASSPGSGNEQFF TGTGCCAGCAGCCCCGGGAGCGGCAATGAGCAGTTCTTC TRBJ2-1 - - TRBV7-8
CASSKAPSGSLYEQYF TGTGCCAGCAGCAAAGCGCCTAGCGGGAGTTTATACGAGCAGTACTTC TRBJ2-7 - - TRBV21-1
CAISGEMRQYF TGTGCCATCAGTGGGGAGATGAGGCAGTACTTC TRBJ2-7 - - TRBV10-3
CASSQDSQGTYSYEQYF TGTGCCAGCAGCCAAGATAGTCAGGGCACATACTCCTACGAGCAGTACTTC TRBJ2-7 - - TRBV4-2
CASSLAGGGNTIYF TGCGCCAGCAGCTTGGCCGGGGGAGGAAACACCATATATTTT TRBJ1-3 - - TRBV5-1
CASRPGGMDTQYF TGTGCCAGCAGACCCGGGGGAATGGATACGCAGTATTTT TRBJ2-3 - - TRBV6-5
CASSPRGVGNTIYF TGTGCCAGCAGCCCTCGGGGTGTTGGAAACACCATATATTTT TRBJ1-3 - - TRBV7-8
CASQGDINEKLFF TGTGCCAGCCAGGGCGATATTAATGAAAAACTGTTTTTT TRBJ1-4 - - TRBV7-6
CASSLPPAGAESTDTQYF TGTGCCAGCAGTTTGCCCCCGGCGGGGGCGGAATCCACAGATACGCAGTATTTT TRBJ2-3 - - TRBV28
CASSLSIESTDTQYF TGTGCCAGCAGCTTATCTATAGAGAGCACAGATACGCAGTATTTT TRBJ2-3 - - TRBV7-6